What follows are 13 T cell receptor beta chains derived from one specimen sequenced in a study of T cell changes during pregnancy in multiple sclerosis. Assay used: immunoSEQ multiplex PCR; TCRdb lists only in-frame clones, some missing. The repertoire consists of tens of thousands of clones, with roughly 90% occurring once and the leading ten covering less than 2%. The sequencing here drew on peripheral blood, taken after pregnancy. The receptors here all came from a female donor with multiple sclerosis, enrolled in a pregnancy study.

This chain links TRBV10-3 with TRBJ1-2; D might be TRBD1 (6 bases). Trimming cost V 4 bases and J 3 bases, with 12 bases left between them. Germline V lookup: CDR1 ENHRY, CDR2 SYGVKD. CDR3 length: 14 amino acids. The CDR3 here is CAISGQVGDYGYTF. The CDR3 nucleotides read TGTGCCATCAGTGGACAGGTCGGGGACTATGGCTACACCTTC.

The chain carries TRBV5-5 and TRBJ2-7, with D perhaps matching TRBD1 (5 bases). The V end was cut by 6 bases, the J end by 3 bases, with 13 bases between. CDR1 and CDR2 (germline): SGHKS, YYEKEE (reference sequence). This CDR3 is 13 amino acids long. This CDR3 reads CASTPTGNYEQYF. The CDR3 bases are TGTGCCAGCACTCCTACAGGAAACTACGAGCAGTACTTC.

This chain joins TRBV5-1 and TRBJ2-2, with D possibly TRBD1 on 5 matching bases. The germline gives CDR1 SGHRS, CDR2 YFSETQ. V was shortened by 0 bases and J by 5 bases, with 8 bases between the two germline ends. This CDR3 is 14 amino acids long. CDR3 in amino acids: CASSLGGRTGELFF. As DNA, the CDR3 is TGCGCCAGCAGCTTGGGGGGCCGAACCGGGGAGCTGTTTTTT. Full variable domain (outside the CDR3, taken from reference TRBV5-1 and TRBJ2-2): KAGVTQTPRYLIKTRGQQVTLSCSPISGHRSVSWYQQTPGQGLQFLFEYFSETQRNKGNFPGRFSGRQFSNSRSEMNVSTLELGDSALYLCASSLGGRTGELFFGEGSRLTVL.

The chain has TRBV28 and TRBJ2-7; TRBD1 matches 12 bases. CDR1 MDHEN and CDR2 SYDVKM come from the germline V gene. J was trimmed by 6 bases and V by 0 bases; bases with no gene match: 6. CDR3 length: 16 amino acids. The CDR3: CASSLWGDRGLGEQYF. CDR3 sequence (DNA): TGTGCCAGCAGTTTATGGGGGGACAGGGGGCTGGGCGAGCAGTACTTC.

The rearrangement uses TRBV4-3 and TRBJ1-4, with TRBD1 identical over 7 bases. Trimming took 1 base from V and 7 from J; bases not matched to a gene: 6. The CDR3 is made up of 15 amino acids. Looked up from germline, CDR1 is LGHNA and CDR2 is YSLEER. The DNA of the CDR3 is TGCGCCAGCAGCCAAGTACAGGGGTGGAGTGAAAAACTGTTTTTT. As protein: CASSQVQGWSEKLFF.

The chain recombines TRBV7-9 with TRBJ1-2, with D possibly TRBD1 on 6 matching bases. The CDR3 contains 12 residues. Trimming cost V 5 bases and J 5 bases, with 9 bases left between them. The V gene's germline CDR1 is SEHNR and CDR2 FQNEAQ (reference sequence). The CDR3 coding sequence is TGTGCCAGCAGCCCCGGGACATATGGCTACACCTTC. Its protein is CASSPGTYGYTF. Complete variable domain (other parts from reference TRBV7-9 and TRBJ1-2): DTGVSQNPRHKITKRGQNVTFRCDPISEHNRLYWYRQTLGQGPEFLTYFQNEAQLEKSRLLSDRFSAERPKGSFSTLEIQRTEQGDSAMYLCASSPGTYGYTFGSGTRLTVV.

The gene calls are TRBV7-8 and TRBJ1-2; 10 bases align to TRBD1. This CDR3 comprises 14 residues. Germline V gene data show CDR1 as SGHVS and CDR2 as FQNEAQ. Unmatched junction bases numbered 5, after V lost 5 bases and J lost 5 bases. CDR3 sequence reads: CASSPWTGGYGYTF. In DNA form, the CDR3 reads TGTGCCAGCAGCCCGTGGACAGGGGGGTATGGCTACACCTTC. The whole variable domain, remainder taken from reference TRBV7-8 and TRBJ1-2, is GAGVSQSPRYKVAKRGQDVALRCDPISGHVSLFWYQQALGQGPEFLTYFQNEAQLDKSGLPSDRFFAERPEGSVSTLKIQRTQQEDSAVYLCASSPWTGGYGYTFGSGTRLTVV.

The chain employs TRBV4-1 and TRBJ2-2; D may be TRBD2 (6 bases). The V end lost 1 base, the J end lost 8 bases, and 11 bases lay between the germline ends. CDR3 size: 14 residues. Germline V CDR1 and CDR2: MGHRA, YSYEKL. CDR3 bases: TGCGCCAGCAGCCAAGTAGGCGGGGCTGGGGAGCTGTTTTTT. Translation: CASSQVGGAGELFF.

This rearrangement joins TRBV7-2 to TRBJ1-2; D might be TRBD1 (6 bases). Deletions cut 6 bases from V and 0 bases from J, with 14 bases between. The CDR3 runs to 15 residues. Germline-derived CDR1 and CDR2 are SGHTA and FQGNSA. The CDR3 reads CASSRGGRANYGYTF. CDR3 nucleotide sequence: TGTGCCAGCAGTAGGGGGGGCAGAGCTAACTATGGCTACACCTTC.

This clone appeared once. This chain links TRBV7-9 with TRBJ1-4; no clear D gene. V dropped 5 bases and J dropped 8 bases, with 18 bases sitting between them. Germline lookup yields CDR1 SEHNR and CDR2 FQNEAQ (reference sequence). CDR3 size: 15 residues. The CDR3 DNA follows: TGTGCCAGCAGCCCCCGGGGAGGCTCGGGAGAAAAACTGTTTTTT. It codes for CASSPRGGSGEKLFF.

CDR3: CASSQTGSRSWGYTF. DNA of the CDR3: TGTGCCAGTAGCCAGACAGGCTCCCGGTCATGGGGCTACACCTTC. This chain uses TRBV19 with TRBJ1-2; a possible D gene is TRBD1 (6 bases). The CDR3 extends over 15 amino acids. V dropped 6 bases and J dropped 8 bases, with 22 bases sitting between them. Per germline, CDR1 LNHDA and CDR2 SQIVND (reference sequence).

V is TRBV9 and J is TRBJ1-2; 10 bases line up with TRBD1. Germline V gene lookup returns CDR1 SGDLS and CDR2 YYNGEE. CDR3 size: 15 residues. Trimming removed 0 bases from V and 5 bases from J; junction bases left unmatched: 4. In nucleotides, the CDR3 is TGTGCCAGCAGCGTAGAAAGGGACAGGGGATATGGCTACACCTTC. Translated: CASSVERDRGYGYTF. Looking up the rest from reference TRBV9 and TRBJ1-2 gives the full variable domain: DSGVTQTPKHLITATGQRVTLRCSPRSGDLSVYWYQQSLDQGLQFLIQYYNGEERAKGNILERFSAQQFPDLHSELNLSSLELGDSALYFCASSVERDRGYGYTFGSGTRLTVV.

The chain recombines TRBV7-2 with TRBJ2-7; TRBD2 is a possible D gene (5 bases). Germline-derived CDR1 and CDR2 are SGHTA and FQGNSA. The CDR3 is 13 amino acids. Deletions cut 6 bases from V and 2 bases from J, with 11 bases between. CDR3 coding DNA: TGTGCCAGCAGTTACGCCGGGGCCTACGAGCAGTACTTC. This sequence encodes CASSYAGAYEQYF. Based on the CDR3 plus reference TRBV7-2 and TRBJ2-7, the full variable domain is GAGVSQSPSNKVTEKGKDVELRCDPISGHTALYWYRQSLGQGLEFLIYFQGNSAPDKSGLPSDRFSAERTGGSVSTLTIQRTQQEDSAVYLCASSYAGAYEQYFGPGTRLTVT.